A single T cell receptor (beta chain) is shown here with its context. The target antigen is unknown. The sample originates from a study of cytomegalovirus exposure and HLA in healthy donors. Study results and caveats: The authors reported that TCR beta sequences could predict HLA-A and HLA-B alleles. These predictions were accurate for most subjects in the first cohort. Because they were indistinguishable, some V segments, including TRBV6-2 and TRBV6-3, were excluded.

V was shortened by 4 bases and J by 3 bases, with 7 bases between the two germline ends. The CDR3 contains 12 residues. Germline loops: CDR1 MGHDK, CDR2 SYGVNS. The PCR employed 60 Vbeta primers together with 13 Jbeta primers. The repertoire was sequenced with immunoSEQ multiplex PCR; TCRdb's copy has only in-frame clones and lacks some. The sample shows 150,000 to 180,000 clones, 80% of them seen only once. This receptor was taken from a woman aged 40 to 49 in good health and CMV-seropositive. Sequencing was performed on PBMCs. The chain links TRBV25-1 to TRBJ2-7; D ambiguous. The CDR3 loop is CASSGNSYEQYF. The CDR3 DNA reads as TGTGCCAGCAGTGGAAACAGCTACGAGCAGTACTTC.